The sequence of this TCR beta chain was determined in a study of blood T cell repertoires in COVID-19. At the level of the study: Material from acute and convalescent COVID-19 was sourced from the United States, Italy and Spain. From T cells, B-cell-depleted T cells, or PBMCs came the material, which was cDNA or gDNA.

With 1 base removed from V and 4 bases from J, the gap between germline ends came to 14 bases. The germline CDR1 and CDR2 sequences are LGHDT and YNNKEL (reference sequence). The CDR3 totals 15 residues. In the authors' methods: Estimation of nucleated cell counts was performed using reference gene primer amplification. The table came from immunoSEQ multiplex PCR; TCRdb's copy has only in-frame clones and leaves some out. D and trimming come from the DNA, and the V and J calls and clone size come from that table. The sample consists of about 240,000 clones, approximately 87% of them appearing once. This clone was observed a single time.

The genes are TRBV3-1 (or the pseudogene TRBV3-2) and TRBJ2-7, with a weak D call TRBD2 (5 bases). The TCR was taken from a man in his sixties with acute or convalescent COVID-19. The sequenced sample was peripheral blood. The CDR3 is CASSQASGRAYEQYF. CDR3 DNA sequence: TGTGCCAGCAGCCAAGCCAGCGGTCGGGCTTACGAGCAGTACTTC.